This record covers a single TCR beta chain. Study processing details: Scientists estimated how many nucleated cells there were by amplifying reference gene primers. The method was immunoSEQ multiplex PCR; TCRdb's version includes in-frame clones alone and lacks a portion of them. Clone size and the V and J calls come from that table; the DNA yielded D and trimming. Of approximately 400,000 clones in the sample, approximately 89% were seen once. The CDR3 is 16 amino acids. J gave up 6 bases and V 4 bases, and 4 bases lay outside the gene matches. Germline assignment: CDR1 KGHDR and CDR2 SFDVKD. It was within 2 weeks before study entry that exposed participants met a COVID-19 case. The data originate from a study of blood T cell repertoires in COVID-19. Study-wide context: The United States, Italy and Spain provided the acute and convalescent COVID-19 samples. PBMCs, B-cell-depleted T cells, or T cells provided the cDNA or gDNA that made up the material.

The V and J genes are TRBV24-1 and TRBJ2-1; 14 bases line up with TRBD2. Sequencing was performed on PBMCs or T cells enriched from blood (not recorded which). This TCR was recovered from a woman aged 40 to 55 who had been exposed to COVID-19. Here the CDR3 reads CATSDPGLAGANEQFF. The DNA for the CDR3 is TGTGCCACCAGTGACCCGGGACTAGCGGGAGCCAATGAGCAGTTCTTC.